The 7 T cell receptor beta chains below were found in one sample sequenced in a study of CD8 T cells in ankylosing spondylitis. One entry per CDR3 protein, called by TCRdb with MiXCR from the 5' RACE reads. The sample lists 210,000 or so distinct CDR3 sequences, roughly 25% seen once, with approximately 6.6% in the top ten. Sequencing used blood, either unsorted or a sorted T cell fraction (not recorded which). These receptor sequences come from a male donor with ankylosing spondylitis or in good health (not recorded which).

This clonotype has a count of ten or more. J is TRBJ1-2 and V is TRBV12-3 or TRBV12-4; 7 bases line up with TRBD1. The V and J ends lost 6 bases and 6 bases, in that order; junction bases with no gene match: 7. The CDR3 sequence is 13 residues long. CDR3 in DNA: TGTGCCAGCAGAGGCAGGGGGGGGCATGGCTACACCTTC. Translating it yields CASRGRGGHGYTF.

This clonotype was counted a few times. The rearrangement uses TRBV19 and TRBJ1-6, with D perhaps matching TRBD1 (5 bases). The CDR3 is made up of 14 amino acids. Per the germline V gene, CDR1 is LNHDA and CDR2 is SQIVND (reference sequence). The V gene lost 5 bases and the J gene lost 3 bases, with 8 bases spanning the gap. The CDR3 loop is CASSGAVYNSPLHF. CDR3 bases: TGTGCCAGTAGTGGGGCGGTCTATAATTCACCCCTCCACTTT.

The gene calls are TRBV29-1 and TRBJ2-3; TRBD2 matches 9 bases. This CDR3 has 14 residues. The germline V gene has CDR1 SQVTM and CDR2 ANQGSEA. With 3 bases clipped from V and 2 bases from J, the junction kept 3 bases outside the gene matches. In DNA, the CDR3 is TGCAGCGTTGATGGCGGGAGGGCCACAGATACGCAGTATTTT. It encodes CSVDGGRATDTQYF.

The chain carries TRBV18 and TRBJ2-7, with D perhaps matching TRBD1 (6 bases). V dropped 3 bases and J dropped 6 bases, with 21 bases sitting between them. The germline gives CDR1 KGHSH, CDR2 LQKENI. There are 16 residues in the CDR3. The DNA of the CDR3 is TGTGCCAGCTCACCTAACCGGGACACCCACCAAAGCGAGCAGTACTTC. Encoded protein: CASSPNRDTHQSEQYF.

This clonotype has at least ten counts. The chain couples TRBV7-2 to TRBJ2-7; D is uncertain. Deletions cut 6 bases from V and 1 base from J, with 16 bases between. The CDR3 is made up of 15 amino acids. Germline V CDR1 and CDR2: SGHTA, FQGNSA. The CDR3 region has the DNA TGTGCCAGCAGGCCGACGCCTTCCCCATCCTACGAGCAGTACTTC. Protein: CASRPTPSPSYEQYF.

This clonotype has at least ten counts. This chain connects TRBV5-5 to TRBJ1-5; TRBD1 is a possible D gene (6 bases). CDR1 SGHKS and CDR2 YYEKEE come from the germline V gene (reference sequence). The CDR3 spans 14 residues. V dropped 1 base and J dropped 5 bases, with 10 bases sitting between them. Written as DNA, the CDR3 is TGTGCCAGCAGCTTGTTGGGGGGCGATCAGCCCCAGCATTTT. Its translation: CASSLLGGDQPQHF.

The V gene is TRBV14, the J gene TRBJ2-3, with 10 bases that match TRBD2. Losses at the gene ends were 4 bases for V and 3 bases for J; bases not matched to a gene: 13. From germline, CDR1 is SGHDN and CDR2 FVKESK. This CDR3 spans 18 amino acids. DNA of the CDR3: TGTGCCAGCAGCCCTGGACTAGCGGCCCTCAGGGGTACAGATACGCAGTATTTT. This codes for CASSPGLAALRGTDTQYF.